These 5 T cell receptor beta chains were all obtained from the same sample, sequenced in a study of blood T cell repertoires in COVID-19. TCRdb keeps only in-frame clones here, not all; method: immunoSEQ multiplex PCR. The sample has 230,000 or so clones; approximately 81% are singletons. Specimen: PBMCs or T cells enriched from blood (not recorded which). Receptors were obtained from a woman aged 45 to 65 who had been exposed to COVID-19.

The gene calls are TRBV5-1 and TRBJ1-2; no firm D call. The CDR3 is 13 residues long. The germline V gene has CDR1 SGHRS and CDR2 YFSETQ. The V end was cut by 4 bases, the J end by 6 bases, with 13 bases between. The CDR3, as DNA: TGCGCCAGCAGCCTGACAATCGAACATGGCTACACCTTC. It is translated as CASSLTIEHGYTF.

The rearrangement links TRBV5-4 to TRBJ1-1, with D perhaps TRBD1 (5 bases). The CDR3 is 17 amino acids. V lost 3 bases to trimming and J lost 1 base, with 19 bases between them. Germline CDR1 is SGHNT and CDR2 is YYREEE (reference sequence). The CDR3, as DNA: TGTGCCAGCAGCTCAGAAATTTTCGGGGGAGCGAACACTGAAGCTTTCTTT. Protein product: CASSSEIFGGANTEAFF.

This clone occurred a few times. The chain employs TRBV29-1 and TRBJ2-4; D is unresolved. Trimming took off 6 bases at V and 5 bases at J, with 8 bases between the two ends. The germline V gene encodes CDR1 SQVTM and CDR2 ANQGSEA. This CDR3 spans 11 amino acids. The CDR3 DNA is TGCAGCGTATGGGCCGAAAACATTCAGTACTTC. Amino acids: CSVWAENIQYF.

The CDR3 DNA follows: TGTGCCAGCAGCTTAGGGACTAGCGGTTCCTACGAGCAGTACTTC. Amino acids: CASSLGTSGSYEQYF. The chain couples TRBV7-9 to TRBJ2-7; 10 bases align to TRBD2. Germline CDR1 reads SEHNR; CDR2 reads FQNEAQ (reference sequence). The CDR3 is 15 residues long. Unmatched junction bases numbered 1, after V lost 1 base and J lost 1 base.

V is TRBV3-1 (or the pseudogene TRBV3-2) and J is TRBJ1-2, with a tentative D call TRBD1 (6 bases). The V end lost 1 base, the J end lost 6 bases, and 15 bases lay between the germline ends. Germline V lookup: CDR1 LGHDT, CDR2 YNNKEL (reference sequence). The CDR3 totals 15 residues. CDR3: CASSQAQQGENGYTF. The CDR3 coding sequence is TGTGCCAGCAGCCAAGCTCAACAGGGAGAGAATGGCTACACCTTC.